This T cell receptor (beta chain) was obtained from a study of T-cell reconstitution after alpha-beta-depleted transplantation in children (TCRdb year 2016). Turning to the overall study: T-cell immune reconstitution after TCRalphabeta/CD19-depleted allogeneic hematopoietic cell transplantation in children was quantitatively tracked in the study by means of TCR repertoire profiling.

Library preparation employed PCR. Instrument on record: Illumina HiSeq 2500. Molecular barcoding was employed in the preparation of TCR libraries, with unique molecular identifiers being used to normalize TCRbeta repertoire quantification. TCRdb's own reprocessing of the public reads used fastp at Q25 and MiXCR and kept productive beta chains. One record per CDR3 amino acid sequence lists the most common genes and DNA. This sample has a few hundred thousand distinct CDR3 sequences in its table, and 10% of those were observed once. The ten largest clones capture around 2.3% of the sample. A word on this clonotype: Its antigen specificity is not known. No much larger clonotype is one base removed from it; base qualities were not supplied.

The germline V gene provides CDR1 ENHRY and CDR2 SYGVKD. Relative to germline, V is missing 7 bases and J is missing 6 bases, with 8 bases of the junction outside any gene match. The CDR3 starts with the cysteine, ends with the phenylalanine, and has 14 residues. Of all the DNA, just the CDR3 is kept, 42 bases in frame from base 1. The clonotype was recovered from a human donor who donated a stem cell graft to a child with acute lymphoblastic leukemia. Sequenced here: PBMCs from the stem cell graft donor, sampled from the stem cell graft. The rearranged segments are TRBV10-3 and TRBJ2-3; 9 bases in the middle match TRBD1. The CDR3 sequence is CAIKTGGASDTQYF. At the DNA level, the sequence is TGTGCCATCAAAACAGGGGGCGCTTCTGATACGCAGTATTTT.